The 8 T cell receptor beta chains in this list originate from one sample, sequenced in a study of cytomegalovirus exposure and HLA in healthy donors (dated by TCRdb to between 2016 and 2019). Library method: the immunoSEQ multiplex PCR assay. For the multiplex PCR, a mixture combining 60 forward primers for TCR Vbeta segments and 13 reverse primers for TCR Jbeta segments was used. The immuneACCESS repertoire file appears here via TCRdb, limited to in-frame rearrangements. These files lack a portion of the clones; in checked studies, under half of the deficit traces to unresolved V genes, and the cause of the others is not known. Within this sample are about 180,000 clones, with roughly four fifths of them counted one time only. Roughly 5.2% of the sample goes to the ten largest clones. The sequenced sample consisted of PBMCs. These receptors were collected from a woman aged 18-29 years in good health and CMV-seropositive.

The genes are TRBV6-4 and TRBJ2-3; D gene ambiguous. The CDR3 is 14 residues long. The germline V and J ends were trimmed by 3 bases and 0 bases, with 7 bases remaining between them. Germline CDR1 is MRHNA and CDR2 is SNTAGT. In DNA, the CDR3 is TGTGCCAGCAGTGAAATGGGCAGCACAGATACGCAGTATTTT. This codes for CASSEMGSTDTQYF.

The chain joins TRBV6-1 to TRBJ2-2; D perhaps matches TRBD2 (6 bases). Per the germline V gene, CDR1 is MNHNS and CDR2 is SASEGT. V was clipped by 5 bases and J by 4 bases, with 11 bases between them. This CDR3 spans 14 amino acids. This CDR3 is CASSWRRGTGELFF. CDR3 in DNA: TGTGCCAGCAGTTGGCGGAGGGGCACCGGGGAGCTGTTTTTT.

The chain has TRBV7-7 and TRBJ2-5; 9 nucleotides match TRBD1. Unmatched junction bases numbered 9, after V lost 5 bases and J lost 5 bases. The germline CDR1 and CDR2 sequences are SSHAT and FNYEAQ (reference sequence). This CDR3 is built from 15 residues. The CDR3 loop is CASSQNWGTGETQYF. CDR3 sequence (DNA): TGTGCCAGCAGCCAAAACTGGGGGACAGGGGAGACCCAGTACTTC.

A single count supports this clone. The J gene is TRBJ2-5, the V gene TRBV9; maybe TRBD1 (6 bases). The V and J ends lost 3 bases and 2 bases respectively, with 14 bases between them. The germline V gene encodes CDR1 SGDLS and CDR2 YYNGEE. This CDR3 is 15 amino acids long. The CDR3 DNA follows: TGTGCCAGCAGCGACCGGGACAATAAACAAGAGACCCAGTACTTC. It specifies CASSDRDNKQETQYF.

V usage is TRBV6-5 and J usage is TRBJ1-1; D is unresolved. V shed 6 bases and J shed 0 bases, with 11 bases lying between them. This CDR3 comprises 14 residues. CDR1 is MNHEY and CDR2 is SVGAGI in the germline V gene. Here the CDR3 reads CASRSELMNTEAFF. Here the CDR3 DNA reads TGTGCCAGCAGATCCGAACTAATGAACACTGAAGCTTTCTTT.

The chain links TRBV13 to TRBJ2-1, with D perhaps matching TRBD1 (5 bases). CDR1 PRHDT and CDR2 FYEKMQ come from the germline V gene (reference sequence). The length of the CDR3 is 16 residues. V lost 3 bases and J 6 bases, leaving 18 bases between the germline ends. DNA for the CDR3: TGTGCCAGCAGCTTGGGTAGGGGCGAGTATGGCAATGAGCAGTTCTTC. This encodes CASSLGRGEYGNEQFF. Filled out from reference TRBV13 and TRBJ2-1, the complete variable domain reads AAGVIQSPRHLIKEKRETATLKCYPIPRHDTVYWYQQGPGQDPQFLISFYEKMQSDKGSIPDRFSAQQFSDYHSELNMSSLELGDSALYFCASSLGRGEYGNEQFFGPGTRLTVL.

The chain links TRBV7-9 to TRBJ2-7, with TRBD1 matching 8 bases. The ends lost 2 bases at V and 6 bases at J; junction bases unmatched: 9. The germline V gene has CDR1 SEHNR and CDR2 FQNEAQ (reference sequence). The CDR3 length is 15 residues. CDR3 region: CASSLYIRGLGEQYF. In nucleotides, the CDR3 is TGTGCCAGCAGCTTATATATCAGGGGGCTTGGCGAGCAGTACTTC.

This clone appeared a few times. The chain has TRBV6-5 and TRBJ2-7; 10 bases map to TRBD2. The germline V gene encodes CDR1 MNHEY and CDR2 SVGAGI. With 6 bases clipped from V and 0 bases from J, the junction kept 2 bases outside the gene matches. The length of the CDR3 is 14 residues. CDR3 sequence reads: CASSQRGGSYEQYF. CDR3 sequence (DNA): TGTGCCAGCAGCCAGCGGGGGGGCTCCTACGAGCAGTACTTC.